The rows below give T cell receptor beta chains drawn from one sample of a study of blood T cell repertoires in COVID-19. Here immunoSEQ multiplex PCR was the method, and the copy in TCRdb shows in-frame clones only, minus some. The profile shows about 150,000 clones, 70% to 85% of them singletons. Material: peripheral blood. Receptor source: a man aged 55 to 70 with COVID-19, enrolled during active disease. Both conserved end residues are part of each CDR3. Each record gives: V gene, clone size, D gene, J gene, CDR3 protein, CDR3 DNA. A D gene is named only where the DNA matches it firmly. The size entry is marked missing in some rows and otherwise reads once, few, many or a size class.

TRBV12-3/TRBV12-4	-	-	TRBJ2-3	CAADFGVDTQYF	TGTGCCGCGGACTTCGGGGTAGATACGCAGTATTTT
TRBV5-1	-	-	TRBJ1-2	CASNDQGNYGYTF	TGCGCCAGCAACGACCAGGGGAACTATGGCTACACCTTC
TRBV19	-	-	TRBJ1-5	CASSIFSGSNQPQHF	TGTGCCAGTAGTATTTTCTCGGGGAGCAATCAGCCCCAGCATTTT
TRBV3-1/TRBV3-2	-	TRBD2	TRBJ2-7	CASSQRGLVQQQYF	TGTGCCAGCAGCCAAAGGGGACTAGTTCAACAGCAGTACTTC
TRBV5-4	-	-	TRBJ1-1	CASSLAGISLRGTEAFF	TGTGCCAGCAGCTTGGCGGGGATTTCCCTTCGGGGGACTGAAGCTTTCTTT
TRBV19	-	-	TRBJ1-2	CASSIISGADYGYTF	TGTGCCAGTAGTATAATCAGTGGGGCGGATTATGGCTACACCTTC
TRBV6-2/TRBV6-3	-	TRBD2	TRBJ2-1	CASSYDGTRYNEQFF	TGTGCCAGCAGTTACGACGGGACTAGATACAATGAGCAGTTCTTC
TRBV4-2	-	TRBD1	TRBJ2-3	CASTDRASYSTDTQYF	TGTGCCAGCACCGACAGGGCCTCCTATAGCACAGATACGCAGTATTTT
TRBV10-3	-	-	TRBJ1-2	CAISEDSNYGYTF	TGTGCCATCAGTGAGGACAGTAACTATGGCTACACCTTC
TRBV7-9	-	TRBD1	TRBJ2-7	CASSLGTGVYEQYF	TGTGCCAGCAGCTTAGGGACAGGGGTTTACGAGCAGTACTTC
TRBV29-1	-	TRBD1	TRBJ2-7	CSVEDLLPGGSYEQYF	TGCAGCGTTGAAGATCTCCTCCCAGGGGGCTCCTACGAGCAGTACTTC
TRBV2	-	-	TRBJ1-4	CASRYRVGEKLFF	TGTGCCAGCAGATACAGGGTGGGGGAAAAACTGTTTTTT
TRBV7-2	-	TRBD1	TRBJ2-7	CASSPPPGQGNEQYF	TGTGCCAGCAGCCCCCCGCCGGGACAGGGCAACGAGCAGTACTTC
TRBV7-2	-	TRBD1	TRBJ1-2	CASSLEGAARGPYGYTF	TGTGCCAGCAGCTTAGAGGGAGCAGCCAGGGGGCCCTATGGCTACACCTTC
TRBV7-2	-	-	TRBJ2-2	CASSLALGQIGELFF	TGTGCCAGCAGCTTAGCGCTCGGTCAAATCGGGGAGCTGTTTTTT
TRBV19	-	-	TRBJ2-1	CASSILNRGHEQFF	TGTGCCAGTAGTATTTTAAACAGAGGGCATGAGCAGTTCTTC
TRBV2	-	TRBD2	TRBJ2-7	CASSGTRAGAYEQYF	TGTGCCAGCAGCGGGACCCGAGCGGGAGCCTACGAGCAGTACTTC
TRBV19	-	TRBD1	TRBJ1-1	CASTTSTGPNTEAFF	TGTGCCAGTACTACATCGACAGGGCCGAACACTGAAGCTTTCTTT
TRBV5-4	-	TRBD1	TRBJ2-7	CASSLAETGAYEQYF	TGTGCCAGCAGCTTGGCTGAGACAGGGGCCTACGAGCAGTACTTC
TRBV28	-	TRBD2	TRBJ2-3	CASSLLRGGGVADTQYF	TGTGCCAGCAGTCTCCTCCGGGGGGGTGGTGTGGCAGATACGCAGTATTTT
TRBV6-6	-	-	TRBJ1-1	CASSYSGGKNTEAFF	TGTGCCAGCAGTTACTCGGGGGGGAAGAACACTGAAGCTTTCTTT
TRBV6-5	-	-	TRBJ1-3	CASTDSVASGNTIYF	TGTGCCAGCACCGATTCAGTGGCATCTGGAAACACCATATATTTT
TRBV6-5	-	-	TRBJ2-7	CASSYRGKYEQYF	TGTGCCAGCAGTTACAGGGGGAAATACGAGCAGTACTTC
TRBV18	-	TRBD2	TRBJ2-3	CASSPRSLAGTDTQYF	TGTGCCAGCTCACCACGTAGCCTAGCGGGCACAGATACGCAGTATTTT
TRBV7-2	-	-	TRBJ2-7	CASSSTGDYGEQYF	TGTGCCAGCAGCTCCACGGGGGATTACGGGGAGCAGTACTTC
TRBV18	once	TRBD1	TRBJ1-2	CASSRRTGTESNYGYTF	TGTGCCAGCTCACGACGTACCGGGACAGAGTCTAACTATGGCTACACCTTC
TRBV4-2	-	-	TRBJ1-2	CASSQTTGQSYNYGYTF	TGTGCCAGCAGCCAGACGACAGGCCAATCATACAACTATGGCTACACCTTC
TRBV5-1	-	TRBD1	TRBJ2-1	CASSPGQGPYNEQFF	TGCGCCAGCAGCCCGGGACAGGGGCCTTACAATGAGCAGTTCTTC
TRBV11-2	-	-	TRBJ1-2	CASSLGAWSYGYTF	TGTGCCAGCAGCCTGGGAGCATGGTCCTATGGCTACACCTTC
TRBV6-5	many	-	TRBJ2-1	CASDLGGIYNEQFF	TGTGCCAGCGATCTCGGCGGGATATACAATGAGCAGTTCTTC
TRBV28	-	TRBD1	TRBJ1-2	CASSWAGTGNNYGYTF	TGTGCCAGCAGTTGGGCCGGGACAGGGAATAACTATGGCTACACCTTC
TRBV18	-	-	TRBJ1-4	CASSPRTGGELFF	TGTGCCAGCTCACCACGAACGGGGGGGGAACTGTTTTTT
TRBV5-6	-	-	TRBJ1-1	CASSPVGGNLNTEAFF	TGTGCCAGCAGCCCCGTTGGTGGCAACCTGAACACTGAAGCTTTCTTT
TRBV28	-	-	TRBJ1-6	CASHTVYNSPLHF	TGTGCCAGCCATACGGTTTATAATTCACCCCTCCACTTT
TRBV28	few	-	TRBJ2-7	CASSLLDRGISSYEQYF	TGTGCCAGCAGTTTATTAGACCGGGGAATAAGCTCCTACGAGCAGTACTTC
TRBV18	-	TRBD1	TRBJ2-3	CASSPPGRGPQDTQYF	TGTGCCAGCTCACCACCGGGCAGGGGGCCTCAGGATACGCAGTATTTT
TRBV7-9	few	-	TRBJ2-7	CASSLAGSGNYEQYF	TGTGCCAGCAGCTTAGCGGGCTCAGGAAACTACGAGCAGTACTTC
TRBV6-5	-	-	TRBJ2-7	CASRPYTGIYEQYF	TGTGCCAGCAGACCTTACACAGGGATCTACGAGCAGTACTTC
TRBV7-8	-	-	TRBJ1-2	CASSLTEVDIFSYGYTF	TGTGCCAGCAGCTTAACAGAAGTGGACATCTTCTCCTATGGCTACACCTTC
TRBV7-9	-	TRBD2	TRBJ2-1	CASSRTSGSFSYNEQFF	TGTGCCAGCAGCAGGACTAGCGGGAGTTTCTCCTACAATGAGCAGTTCTTC
TRBV18	-	-	TRBJ2-1	CASSPPGRGNNEQFF	TGTGCCAGCTCACCACCGGGGCGGGGAAACAATGAGCAGTTCTTC
TRBV6-5	-	TRBD2	TRBJ2-1	CASRRTSGVYNEQFF	TGTGCCAGCAGGAGGACTAGCGGGGTTTACAATGAGCAGTTCTTC